The clone carrying this T cell receptor beta chain was observed a handful of times. The antigen is unknown. This entry belongs to a study of T cell repertoires in cytomegalovirus infection. Turning to the study itself: HLA-B-restricted CMV epitopes that are well studied were used alongside recently identified HLA-C-restricted ones. Based on public TCR beta signatures, there were indications of CMV infection and of a matching HLA type.

Study results and limitations: Cumulative public TCR beta family frequency identified CMV carriers with the relevant HLA.

CDR1 LNHDA and CDR2 SQIVND come from the germline V gene (reference sequence). The CDR3 loop spans 12 amino acids. V was pared by 10 bases and J by 6 bases, with 12 bases between. TCRdb redid the calling of the reads with MiXCR, one entry per CDR3 protein. The table records 650,000 to 900,000 distinct CDR3 sequences, about 30% of them present only once. The clonotype comes from a human donor in good health (CMV status not recorded). Some clones in this sample may be carry-over from other donors' samples. The rearrangement joins TRBV19 to TRBJ2-2; D could derive from TRBD1 or TRBD2 (5 bases each). The sample consisted of cultured CD8+ T cells from PBMCs, taken from culture after CMV antigen stimulation. This CDR3 is CAISEGPGELFF. CDR3 in DNA: TGTGCCATTTCCGAGGGACCCGGGGAGCTGTTTTTT.